A single TCR beta chain is shown here with its context. The target antigen is unknown. This specimen comes from a study of T cells after yellow fever vaccination. Study results and caveats: In post-booster samples, most primary-vaccination clones reappeared (around 95% CD4, 88% CD8). The bulk population could contribute abundant contaminating clonotypes to FACS-sorted repertoires. CD4 and CD8 compartments shared a small share of clonotypes.

Researchers made TCR cDNA using 5'RACE template switching, and this step added a universal primer site and UMIs. TCRdb used MiXCR to reprocess the 5' RACE reads, holding one entry per CDR3 protein. This repertoire shows 450,000 to 600,000 distinct CDR3 sequences, roughly a sixth found once; its top ten account for approximately 15%. V shed 8 bases and J shed 0 bases, with 10 bases lying between them. This CDR3 is built from 13 residues. CDR1 and CDR2 (germline): MNHEY, SMNVEV (reference sequence). The sequence derives from a man between 18 and 29 years old who received the YFV17D yellow fever vaccine. The V and J genes are TRBV27 and TRBJ1-1, with a possible D match to TRBD1 (5 bases). The specimen was PBMCs, collected 5 days after the first yellow fever vaccination. This chain's CDR3 is CASRDSLNTEAFF. The CDR3 DNA follows: TGTGCCAGCCGAGACAGCCTGAACACTGAAGCTTTCTTT.